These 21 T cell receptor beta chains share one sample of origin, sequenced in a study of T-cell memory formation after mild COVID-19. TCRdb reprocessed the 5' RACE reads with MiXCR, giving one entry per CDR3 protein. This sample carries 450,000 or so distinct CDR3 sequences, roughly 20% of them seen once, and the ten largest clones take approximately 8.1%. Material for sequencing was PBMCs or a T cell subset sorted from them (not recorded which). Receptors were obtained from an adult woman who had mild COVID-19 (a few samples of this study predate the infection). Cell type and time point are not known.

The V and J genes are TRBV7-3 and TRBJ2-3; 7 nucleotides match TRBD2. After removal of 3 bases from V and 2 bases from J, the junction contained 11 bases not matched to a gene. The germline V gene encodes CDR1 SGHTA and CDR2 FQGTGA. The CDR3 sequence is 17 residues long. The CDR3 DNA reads TGTGCCAGCAGCTTGACTAGCAGCCGTGTTAACACAGATACGCAGTATTTT. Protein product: CASSLTSSRVNTDTQYF.

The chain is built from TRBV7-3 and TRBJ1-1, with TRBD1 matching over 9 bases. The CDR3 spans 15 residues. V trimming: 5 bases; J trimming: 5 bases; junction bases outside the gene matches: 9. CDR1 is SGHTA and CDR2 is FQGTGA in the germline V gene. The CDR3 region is CASSESPGTGTEAFF. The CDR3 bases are TGTGCCAGCAGCGAGAGCCCCGGGACAGGGACTGAAGCTTTCTTT.

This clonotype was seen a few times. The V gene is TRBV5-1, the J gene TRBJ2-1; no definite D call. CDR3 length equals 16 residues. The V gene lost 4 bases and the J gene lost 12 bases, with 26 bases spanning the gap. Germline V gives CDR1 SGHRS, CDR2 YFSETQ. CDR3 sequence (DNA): TGCGCCAGCAGCGCTGCCGGTAGCCGACCCCCAATGTGGCAGTTCTTC. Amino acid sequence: CASSAAGSRPPMWQFF.

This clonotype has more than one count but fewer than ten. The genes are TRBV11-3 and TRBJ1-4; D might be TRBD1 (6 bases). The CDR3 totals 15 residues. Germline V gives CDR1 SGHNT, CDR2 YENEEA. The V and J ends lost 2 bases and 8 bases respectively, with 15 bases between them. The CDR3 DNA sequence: TGTGCCAGCAGCTTAAAAGGGGGGACTGGGGAAAAACTGTTTTTT. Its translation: CASSLKGGTGEKLFF.

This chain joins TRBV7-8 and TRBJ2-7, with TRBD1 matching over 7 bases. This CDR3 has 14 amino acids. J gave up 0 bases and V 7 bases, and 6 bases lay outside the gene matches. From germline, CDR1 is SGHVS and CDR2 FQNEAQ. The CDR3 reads CASNVRDSSYEQYF. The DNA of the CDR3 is TGTGCCAGCAACGTAAGGGACAGCTCCTACGAGCAGTACTTC. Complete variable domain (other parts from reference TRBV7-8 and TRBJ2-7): GAGVSQSPRYKVAKRGQDVALRCDPISGHVSLFWYQQALGQGPEFLTYFQNEAQLDKSGLPSDRFFAERPEGSVSTLKIQRTQQEDSAVYLCASNVRDSSYEQYFGPGTRLTVT.

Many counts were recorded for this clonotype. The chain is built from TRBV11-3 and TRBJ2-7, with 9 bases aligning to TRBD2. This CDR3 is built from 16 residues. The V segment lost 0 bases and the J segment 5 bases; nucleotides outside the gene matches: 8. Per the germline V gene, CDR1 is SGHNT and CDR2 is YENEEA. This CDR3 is CASSLDGREGDNEQYF. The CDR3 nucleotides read TGTGCCAGCAGCTTAGACGGGCGGGAGGGGGACAACGAGCAGTACTTC.

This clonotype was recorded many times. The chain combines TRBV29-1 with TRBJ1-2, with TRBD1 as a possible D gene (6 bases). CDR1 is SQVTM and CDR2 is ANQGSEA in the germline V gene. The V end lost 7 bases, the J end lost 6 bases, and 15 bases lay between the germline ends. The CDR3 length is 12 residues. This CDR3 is CSETDRLDGYTF. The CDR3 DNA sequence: TGCAGCGAAACCGACAGGTTGGATGGCTACACCTTC.

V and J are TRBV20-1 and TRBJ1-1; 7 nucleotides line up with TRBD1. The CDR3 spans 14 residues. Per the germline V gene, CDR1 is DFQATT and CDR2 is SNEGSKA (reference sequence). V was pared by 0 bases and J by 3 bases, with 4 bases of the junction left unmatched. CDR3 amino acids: CSARDEGADTEAFF. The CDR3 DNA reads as TGCAGTGCTAGAGATGAGGGGGCAGACACTGAAGCTTTCTTT.

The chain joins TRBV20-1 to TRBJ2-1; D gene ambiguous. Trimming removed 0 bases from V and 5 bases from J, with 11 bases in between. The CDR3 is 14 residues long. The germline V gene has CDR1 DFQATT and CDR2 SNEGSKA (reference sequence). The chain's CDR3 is CSAREGWWDNEQFF. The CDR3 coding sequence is TGCAGTGCTAGAGAGGGGTGGTGGGACAATGAGCAGTTCTTC.

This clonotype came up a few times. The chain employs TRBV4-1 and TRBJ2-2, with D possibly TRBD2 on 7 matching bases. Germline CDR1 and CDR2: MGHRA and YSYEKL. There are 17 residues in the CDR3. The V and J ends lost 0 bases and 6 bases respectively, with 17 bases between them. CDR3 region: CASSQEPPGDYAGELFF. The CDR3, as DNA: TGCGCCAGCAGCCAAGAACCCCCAGGGGACTACGCCGGGGAGCTGTTTTTT.

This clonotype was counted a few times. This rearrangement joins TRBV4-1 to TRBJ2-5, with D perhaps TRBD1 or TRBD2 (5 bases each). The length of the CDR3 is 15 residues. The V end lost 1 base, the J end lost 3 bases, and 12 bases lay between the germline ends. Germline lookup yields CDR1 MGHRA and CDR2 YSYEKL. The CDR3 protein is CASSQVRDGEETQYF. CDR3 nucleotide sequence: TGCGCCAGCAGCCAAGTCCGGGACGGAGAAGAGACCCAGTACTTC.

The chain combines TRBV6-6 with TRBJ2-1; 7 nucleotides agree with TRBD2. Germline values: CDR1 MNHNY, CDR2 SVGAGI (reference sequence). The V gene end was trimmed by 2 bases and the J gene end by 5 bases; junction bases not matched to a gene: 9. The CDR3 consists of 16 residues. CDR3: CASSYGREYDDNEQFF. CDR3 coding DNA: TGTGCCAGCAGTTACGGGCGGGAGTACGACGACAATGAGCAGTTCTTC.

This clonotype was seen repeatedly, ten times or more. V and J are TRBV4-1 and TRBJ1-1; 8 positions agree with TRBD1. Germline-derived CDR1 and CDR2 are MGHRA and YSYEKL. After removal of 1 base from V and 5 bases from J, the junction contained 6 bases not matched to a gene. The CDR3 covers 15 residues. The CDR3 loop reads CASSQVAGGRTEAFF. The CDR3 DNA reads TGCGCCAGCAGCCAAGTGGCAGGGGGCAGGACTGAAGCTTTCTTT.

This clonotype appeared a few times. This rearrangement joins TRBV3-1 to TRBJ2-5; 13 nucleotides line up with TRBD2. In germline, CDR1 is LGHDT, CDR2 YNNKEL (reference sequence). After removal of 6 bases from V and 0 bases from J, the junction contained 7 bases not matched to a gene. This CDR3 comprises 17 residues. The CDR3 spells CASSPGLAGDYQETQYF. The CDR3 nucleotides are TGTGCCAGCAGTCCTGGACTAGCGGGGGACTACCAAGAGACCCAGTACTTC.

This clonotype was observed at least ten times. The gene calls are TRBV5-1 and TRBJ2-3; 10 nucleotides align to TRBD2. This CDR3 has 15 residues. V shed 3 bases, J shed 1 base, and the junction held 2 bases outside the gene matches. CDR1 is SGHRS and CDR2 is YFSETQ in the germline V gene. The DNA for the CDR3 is TGCGCCAGCAGCTCCGGACTAGCGGGCACAGATACGCAGTATTTT. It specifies CASSSGLAGTDTQYF.

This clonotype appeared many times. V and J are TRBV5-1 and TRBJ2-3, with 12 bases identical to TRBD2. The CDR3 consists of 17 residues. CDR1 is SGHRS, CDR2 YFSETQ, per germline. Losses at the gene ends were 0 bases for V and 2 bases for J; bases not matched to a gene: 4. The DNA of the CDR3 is TGCGCCAGCAGCTTGGCGACTAGCGGGGGAAACACAGATACGCAGTATTTT. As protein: CASSLATSGGNTDTQYF. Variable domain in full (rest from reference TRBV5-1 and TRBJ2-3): KAGVTQTPRYLIKTRGQQVTLSCSPISGHRSVSWYQQTPGQGLQFLFEYFSETQRNKGNFPGRFSGRQFSNSRSEMNVSTLELGDSALYLCASSLATSGGNTDTQYFGPGTRLTVL.

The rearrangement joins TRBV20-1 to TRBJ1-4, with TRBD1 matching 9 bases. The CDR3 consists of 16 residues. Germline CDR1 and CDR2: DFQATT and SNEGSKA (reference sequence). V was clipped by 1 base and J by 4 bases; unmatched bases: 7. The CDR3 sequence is CSARGTGVLLNEKLFF. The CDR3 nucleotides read TGCAGTGCTAGAGGGACAGGGGTCTTACTTAATGAAAAACTGTTTTTT.

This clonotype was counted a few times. As DNA, the CDR3 is TGTGCCAGCAGCCAAGATACCAGGGGGTATGGCTACACCTTC. Protein product: CASSQDTRGYGYTF. The chain carries TRBV14 and TRBJ1-2; 7 bases fit TRBD1. V shed 0 bases and J 5 bases; nucleotides not matched to a gene: 3. The CDR3 covers 14 residues. Germline V gene lookup returns CDR1 SGHDN and CDR2 FVKESK. Complete variable domain (other parts from reference TRBV14 and TRBJ1-2): EAGVTQFPSHSVIEKGQTVTLRCDPISGHDNLYWYRRVMGKEIKFLLHFVKESKQDESGMPNNRFLAERTGGTYSTLKVQPAELEDSGVYFCASSQDTRGYGYTFGSGTRLTVV.

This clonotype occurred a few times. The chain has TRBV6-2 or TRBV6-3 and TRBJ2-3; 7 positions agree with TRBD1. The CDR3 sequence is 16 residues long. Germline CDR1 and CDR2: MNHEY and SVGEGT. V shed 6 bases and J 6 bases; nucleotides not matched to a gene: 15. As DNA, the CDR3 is TGTGCCAGCAGAGTTAGACCGGGACAGACGGGTGATACGCAGTATTTT. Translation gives CASRVRPGQTGDTQYF.

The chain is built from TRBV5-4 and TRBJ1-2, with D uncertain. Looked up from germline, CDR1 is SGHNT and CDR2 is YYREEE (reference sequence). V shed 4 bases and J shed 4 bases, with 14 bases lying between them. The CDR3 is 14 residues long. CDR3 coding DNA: TGTGCCAGCAGCGCCGCGGACGGAGCCTATGGCTACACCTTC. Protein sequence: CASSAADGAYGYTF.

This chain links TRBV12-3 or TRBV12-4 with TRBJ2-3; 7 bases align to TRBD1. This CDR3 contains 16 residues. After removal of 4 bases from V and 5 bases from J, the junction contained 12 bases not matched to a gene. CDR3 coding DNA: TGTGCCAGCAGTTCGGTAGGGGACAGCTCAGGAGATACGCAGTATTTT. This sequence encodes CASSSVGDSSGDTQYF.